This T cell receptor (beta chain) was captured in a study of metastatic and nonmetastatic thyroid tumors. Study context: The authors compared repertoires across blood and tumor or nodule tissue from malignant and benign thyroid patients.

TCRdb re-called clones from the PCR reads using MiXCR. The table lists 91,000 or so clones, more than 9.5% of them singletons. Patients underwent thyroid surgery, and none had received any treatment before it. V was pared by 3 bases and J by 6 bases, with 11 bases between. The CDR3 loop spans 13 amino acids. This clone was picked up many times. Sequencing used blood. The TCR sequence derives from a female donor with papillary thyroid cancer or a benign thyroid nodule (not recorded which). Some clones in this sample may be carry-over from other donors' samples. This sequence joins TRBV12-3 or TRBV12-4 and TRBJ1-1; D unresolved. The CDR3 loop reads CASSLFGWAEAFF. The DNA of the CDR3 is TGTGCCAGCAGTTTGTTCGGCTGGGCTGAAGCTTTCTTT.